This T cell receptor (beta chain) was sequenced in a study of Graves' ophthalmopathy and Graves' hyperthyroidism. The germline gives CDR1 SNHLY, CDR2 FYNNEI. The CDR3 totals 16 residues. The table lists this clonotype with many counts. A read error may be the cause here, since a much bigger clone is one base away. The TCR beta CDR3 regions underwent amplification from RNA transcripts. The first round was an RT-PCR with HTBI primers, and the second round was a multiplex PCR. TCRdb redid the calling of the multiplex PCR reads with MiXCR, one entry per CDR3 protein. In the table there are over 650,000 distinct CDR3 sequences, just over 40% of which are singletons. It was on clinical symptoms, serum thyroxine, TRAb, thyroid ultrasound and orbital computed tomography that diagnosis relied.

Sequenced material: peripheral blood. The sequence came from an adult man with Graves' ophthalmopathy. The genes are TRBV2 and TRBJ2-5; 10 bases line up with TRBD2. CDR3 sequence (DNA): TGTGCCAGCAGATCTAGCGGGAGCAGGAGGATGGAGACCCAGCACTTC. This codes for CASRSSGSRRMETQHF.